A single sample gave rise to the 27 T cell receptor beta chains below, sequenced in a study of cytomegalovirus exposure and HLA in healthy donors. It was with 60 Vbeta and 13 Jbeta primers that the PCR ran. Here immunoSEQ multiplex PCR was the method, and the copy in TCRdb shows in-frame clones only, minus some. This table holds 150,000 to 200,000 clones, 68% found once. Sequencing was performed on PBMCs. These receptors all come from a man between 45 and 60 years old in good health and CMV-seronegative.

In this sample, this clone turned up a few times. This rearrangement joins TRBV27 to TRBJ1-1; TRBD1 matches at 7 bases. The CDR3 totals 14 residues. V shed 5 bases and J 3 bases; nucleotides not matched to a gene: 6. Germline V gives CDR1 MNHEY, CDR2 SMNVEV (reference sequence). For the CDR3, the DNA is TGTGCCAGCAGTGTCATTCAGGGGGACACTGAAGCTTTCTTT. This codes for CASSVIQGDTEAFF.

The rearrangement joins TRBV18 to TRBJ2-5; TRBD2 agrees at 13 bases. With 3 bases clipped from V and 3 bases from J, the junction kept 7 bases outside the gene matches. Germline V gene data show CDR1 as KGHSH and CDR2 as LQKENI. The CDR3 has 17 residues. The CDR3 region is CASSPTLAGGLEETQYF. In DNA form, the CDR3 reads TGTGCCAGCTCACCGACACTAGCGGGGGGGCTTGAAGAGACCCAGTACTTC.

This clone turned up a few times. In DNA form, the CDR3 reads TGTGCCAGCAGCTTAGGGACAGGGGGAGACAATCAGCCCCAGCATTTT. Protein: CASSLGTGGDNQPQHF. This chain joins TRBV7-9 and TRBJ1-5; 10 positions agree with TRBD1. V was pared by 1 base and J by 3 bases, with 3 bases of the junction left unmatched. The CDR3 is 16 amino acids. Germline V gene data show CDR1 as SEHNR and CDR2 as FQNEAQ (reference sequence). Together with reference TRBV7-9 and TRBJ1-5, the CDR3 gives the full variable domain: DTGVSQNPRHKITKRGQNVTFRCDPISEHNRLYWYRQTLGQGPEFLTYFQNEAQLEKSRLLSDRFSAERPKGSFSTLEIQRTEQGDSAMYLCASSLGTGGDNQPQHFGDGTRLSIL.

J is TRBJ1-1 and V is TRBV18; D might be TRBD1 (5 bases). Germline CDR1 is KGHSH and CDR2 is LQKENI. The CDR3 has 13 amino acids. Trimming pared 8 bases from V and 2 bases from J, leaving 12 bases between. The DNA of the CDR3 is TGTGCCAGCACTTCCGACAGCAACACTGAAGCTTTCTTT. Protein sequence: CASTSDSNTEAFF.

This sequence joins TRBV18 and TRBJ1-6; D perhaps matches TRBD1 (5 bases). Trimming stripped 5 bases from V and 2 bases from J, with 13 bases between. The CDR3 contains 16 residues. Germline CDR1 and CDR2: KGHSH and LQKENI. CDR3 sequence (DNA): TGTGCCAGCTCATCCATGACAGCGACCTATAATTCACCCCTCCACTTT. Residues: CASSSMTATYNSPLHF.

The chain recombines TRBV10-3 with TRBJ2-1, with TRBD2 identical over 16 bases. The germline CDR1 and CDR2 sequences are ENHRY and SYGVKD. With 4 bases clipped from V and 7 bases from J, the junction kept 4 bases outside the gene matches. This CDR3 spans 16 amino acids. The CDR3 sequence: CAISAGTSGGANEQFF. CDR3 nucleotides: TGTGCCATCAGTGCGGGGACTAGCGGGGGGGCGAATGAGCAGTTCTTC.

The chain is built from TRBV5-4 and TRBJ1-1, with D perhaps TRBD1 (5 bases). Trimming took off 3 bases at V and 0 bases at J, with 6 bases between the two ends. Germline V gene data show CDR1 as SGHNT and CDR2 as YYREEE (reference sequence). The CDR3 consists of 13 residues. In nucleotides, the CDR3 is TGTGCCAGCAGCTCACAGGTGAACACTGAAGCTTTCTTT. Encoded protein: CASSSQVNTEAFF.

This clone has only one observation. V and J are TRBV14 and TRBJ1-6, with D maybe TRBD1 (5 bases). Germline assignment: CDR1 SGHDN and CDR2 FVKESK. The CDR3 spans 16 residues. Trimming stripped 5 bases from V and 4 bases from J, with 15 bases between. CDR3 residues: CASSARRDSYNSPLHF. As DNA, the CDR3 is TGTGCCAGCAGCGCCCGCCGGGACTCATATAATTCACCCCTCCACTTT.

This clone was recorded a few times. The chain employs TRBV7-9 and TRBJ1-5, with 7 bases lining up with TRBD1. In germline, CDR1 is SEHNR, CDR2 FQNEAQ (reference sequence). The ends lost 5 bases at V and 4 bases at J; junction bases unmatched: 5. The CDR3 totals 14 residues. Written as DNA, the CDR3 is TGTGCCAGCAGCCCGGGACAGTTAAATCAGCCCCAGCATTTT. Its translation: CASSPGQLNQPQHF.

The chain is built from TRBV7-6 and TRBJ1-5; 8 bases fit TRBD1. This CDR3 has 15 amino acids. V lost 6 bases to trimming and J lost 1 base; unmatched junction nucleotides: 5. In germline, CDR1 is SGHVS, CDR2 FNYEAQ. CDR3 residues: CASSQTGGSNQPQHF. The CDR3 region has the DNA TGTGCCAGCAGTCAAACAGGGGGGAGCAATCAGCCCCAGCATTTT.

In regard to this clone: The same CDR3 arises from other DNA sequences in this sample as well. J is TRBJ2-7 and V is TRBV19; D is undetermined. This CDR3 comprises 13 residues. The germline gives CDR1 LNHDA, CDR2 SQIVND (reference sequence). Trimming cost V 2 bases and J 0 bases, with 5 bases left between them. The CDR3 DNA sequence: TGTGCCAGTAGTATAACAGTCTCCTACGAGCAGTACTTC. It is translated as CASSITVSYEQYF.

This rearrangement joins TRBV4-2 to TRBJ1-6; maybe TRBD1 (5 bases). The CDR3 consists of 17 residues. Germline V lookup: CDR1 LGHNA, CDR2 YNFKEQ. V was clipped by 0 bases and J by 10 bases, with 19 bases between them. In nucleotides, the CDR3 is TGTGCCAGCAGCCAAGACCCACAGGCTACCTTTGGGTCACCCCTCCACTTT. Encoded protein: CASSQDPQATFGSPLHF.

The rearrangement joins TRBV19 to TRBJ1-1; tentative D call: TRBD1 (6 bases). V was trimmed by 3 bases and J by 1 base, leaving 9 bases between them. There are 14 residues in the CDR3. Germline loops: CDR1 LNHDA, CDR2 SQIVND (reference sequence). The CDR3 DNA reads TGTGCCAGTAGTATTGGGGGCTCGAACACTGAAGCTTTCTTT. It encodes CASSIGGSNTEAFF.

The V gene is TRBV10-3, the J gene TRBJ1-1, with a weak D call TRBD1 (5 bases). Looked up from germline, CDR1 is ENHRY and CDR2 is SYGVKD. The CDR3 totals 12 residues. The V end lost 8 bases, the J end lost 1 base, and 8 bases lay between the germline ends. The CDR3 bases are TGTGCCATCGGGGCGGAGAACACTGAAGCTTTCTTT. It translates to CAIGAENTEAFF.

The V gene is TRBV19, the J gene TRBJ1-4; a possible D gene is TRBD1 (6 bases). V gave up 4 bases and J gave up 8 bases, with 14 bases separating them. The length of the CDR3 is 14 residues. The germline V gene has CDR1 LNHDA and CDR2 SQIVND (reference sequence). The CDR3 DNA sequence: TGTGCCAGTAGTAACAGGGTGGGAAACGAAAAACTGTTTTTT. This codes for CASSNRVGNEKLFF.

V is TRBV12-1 and J is TRBJ1-2. TRBV12-1 is a documented pseudogene. The CDR3 length is 13 residues. This CDR3 reads CASSFTRGPGATF. DNA of the CDR3: TGTGCCAGCAGCTTTACGCGGGGGCCGGGGGCCACCTTC.

The chain is built from TRBV6-1 and TRBJ2-7; tentative D call: TRBD2 (6 bases). The CDR3 length is 12 residues. The ends were cut back, 7 bases at V and 3 bases at J, with 10 bases in the middle. CDR1 MNHNS and CDR2 SASEGT come from the germline V gene. CDR3 nucleotides: TGTGCCAGCACCCGGGGGAACTACGAGCAGTACTTC. Translating gives CASTRGNYEQYF.

The chain joins TRBV5-1 to TRBJ2-5; TRBD2 aligns across 7 bases. V dropped 4 bases and J dropped 4; count of bases not matched to a gene: 7. Looked up from germline, CDR1 is SGHRS and CDR2 is YFSETQ. The CDR3 covers 14 residues. The CDR3 region has the DNA TGCGCCAGCAGCCCCTCGGGGGGAACAGAGACCCAGTACTTC. Its translation is CASSPSGGTETQYF.

This clone was observed a handful of times. This chain uses TRBV10-1 with TRBJ2-7; possibly TRBD2 for D (5 bases). Germline values: CDR1 WNHNN, CDR2 SYGVQD (reference sequence). This CDR3 comprises 17 residues. The germline V and J ends were trimmed by 5 bases and 6 bases, with 26 bases remaining between them. CDR3: CASSFLPGKNLGSEQYF. Written as DNA, the CDR3 is TGCGCCAGCAGTTTCCTCCCGGGAAAAAATTTGGGCTCCGAGCAGTACTTC.

The chain carries TRBV29-1 and TRBJ1-1, with 7 positions matching TRBD1. Germline CDR1 and CDR2: SQVTM and ANQGSEA. Unmatched junction bases numbered 9, after V lost 1 base and J lost 4 bases. This CDR3 spans 15 amino acids. As DNA, the CDR3 is TGCAGCGTTGAAGCCCGGACAGGAGCGGGCACTGAAGCTTTCTTT. The encoded protein is CSVEARTGAGTEAFF.

The chain carries TRBV2 and TRBJ2-2; 9 bases line up with TRBD2. The V segment lost 5 bases and the J segment 4 bases; nucleotides outside the gene matches: 5. Germline CDR1 is SNHLY and CDR2 is FYNNEI. This CDR3 has 15 amino acids. As DNA, the CDR3 is TGTGCCAGCAGTAGGACTAGCGTTTCCACCGGGGAGCTGTTTTTT. Encoded protein: CASSRTSVSTGELFF.

V is TRBV6-1 and J is TRBJ1-3; maybe TRBD1 (5 bases). The CDR3 spans 15 residues. Germline V lookup: CDR1 MNHNS, CDR2 SASEGT. Trimming took off 5 bases at V and 0 bases at J, with 11 bases between the two ends. The CDR3 sequence is CASSPDKDSGNTIYF. The CDR3 region has the DNA TGTGCCAGCAGTCCGGACAAGGACTCTGGAAACACCATATATTTT.

The rearrangement uses TRBV7-9 and TRBJ2-3; 8 bases line up with TRBD1. Trimming removed 5 bases from V and 4 bases from J; junction bases left unmatched: 8. The CDR3 extends over 15 amino acids. CDR1 and CDR2 (germline): SEHNR, FQNEAQ (reference sequence). Written as DNA, the CDR3 is TGTGCCAGCAGCAAAGGACAGGGAGTCGCAGATACGCAGTATTTT. Its translation: CASSKGQGVADTQYF.

V gene TRBV19 combines with J gene TRBJ1-6; tentatively, D is TRBD1 (6 bases). V dropped 7 bases and J dropped 7 bases, with 14 bases sitting between them. The CDR3 totals 14 residues. CDR1 LNHDA and CDR2 SQIVND come from the germline V gene (reference sequence). CDR3 region: CASTQGTRNSPLHF. The CDR3 DNA reads as TGTGCCAGTACCCAGGGGACGAGGAATTCACCCCTCCACTTT.

The rearrangement links TRBV19 to TRBJ1-1; 7 bases fit TRBD1. V lost 10 bases, J lost 4 bases, and 6 bases stayed unmatched. Germline CDR1 LNHDA, CDR2 SQIVND (reference sequence). There are 12 residues in the CDR3. The chain's CDR3 is CATSTGITEAFF. The CDR3 nucleotides read TGTGCCACCTCGACAGGGATCACTGAAGCTTTCTTT. Full variable domain (rest looked up from reference TRBV19 and TRBJ1-1): DGGITQSPKYLFRKEGQNVTLSCEQNLNHDAMYWYRQDPGQGLRLIYYSQIVNDFQKGDIAEGYSVSREKKESFPLTVTSAQKNPTAFYLCATSTGITEAFFGQGTRLTVV.

The table lists this clone with a few counts. The chain links TRBV5-6 to TRBJ2-2; 7 bases are shared with TRBD2. CDR1 and CDR2 (germline): SGHDT, YYEEEE. J was trimmed by 6 bases and V by 4 bases; bases with no gene match: 6. The CDR3 length is 14 residues. CDR3 protein: CASSPPAGAGELFF. The CDR3, as DNA: TGTGCCAGCAGCCCCCCCGCGGGGGCCGGGGAGCTGTTTTTT.

V gene TRBV19 combines with J gene TRBJ2-1; maybe TRBD2 (5 bases). From germline, CDR1 is LNHDA and CDR2 SQIVND (reference sequence). This CDR3 has 14 residues. V dropped 5 bases and J dropped 0 bases, with 8 bases sitting between them. The CDR3 protein is CASSRDSSYNEQFF. The CDR3, as DNA: TGTGCCAGTAGTCGGGATAGCTCCTACAATGAGCAGTTCTTC.